These 17 T cell receptor beta chains originate from one sample sequenced in a study of control samples from healthy donors and cancer patients. Measured with immunoSEQ multiplex PCR; TCRdb has only the in-frame clones, and not every one. The table has about 170,000 clones, about 91% seen once. Sequencing input: blood. These receptors originate from a woman between 40 and 55 years old in good health.

V is TRBV18 and J is TRBJ1-1, with D possibly being TRBD1 (5 bases). Deletions cut 4 bases from V and 5 bases from J, with 14 bases between. The germline CDR1 and CDR2 sequences are KGHSH and LQKENI. The CDR3 length is 14 residues. CDR3 sequence reads: CASSLGTTSTEAFF. CDR3 bases: TGTGCCAGCTCACTCGGGACTACTAGTACTGAAGCTTTCTTT.

J is TRBJ2-5 and V is TRBV6-1, with D tentatively TRBD1 (6 bases). Germline values: CDR1 MNHNS, CDR2 SASEGT. The CDR3 spans 16 residues. V lost 3 bases and J lost 4, with 18 bases in between. CDR3 sequence reads: CASSEGHHNWGETQYF. The CDR3 bases are TGTGCCAGCAGTGAGGGACATCACAACTGGGGAGAGACCCAGTACTTC.

J is TRBJ1-2 and V is TRBV9; D is undetermined. V gave up 7 bases and J gave up 2 bases, with 15 bases separating them. Germline V CDR1 and CDR2: SGDLS, YYNGEE. The CDR3 runs 14 residues. The CDR3 here is CASAQTVGNYGYTF. The CDR3 DNA sequence: TGTGCCAGCGCACAGACGGTAGGGAACTATGGCTACACCTTC.

This chain connects TRBV24-1 to TRBJ1-5, with 7 bases matching TRBD1. CDR3 length: 16 amino acids. Germline assignment: CDR1 KGHDR and CDR2 SFDVKD. V lost 7 bases to trimming and J lost 4 bases; unmatched junction nucleotides: 12. The CDR3 reads CATSRKGQQGNQPQHF. The CDR3 coding sequence is TGTGCCACCAGCCGGAAGGGACAGCAAGGGAATCAGCCCCAGCATTTT.

The gene calls are TRBV12-2 and TRBJ1-2; TRBD1 is taken as the D call from the table, unchecked against the DNA. TRBV12-2 is an annotated pseudogene. CDR3 size: 14 residues. DNA for the CDR3: TGTGCAAGTCGCCGGACAGGGATTAACTATGGCTACACCTTC. Translating it yields CASRRTGINYGYTF.

J is TRBJ1-2 and V is TRBV10-3, with 9 bases lining up with TRBD1. CDR1 is ENHRY, CDR2 SYGVKD, per germline. The J segment lost 6 bases and the V segment lost 7 bases, leaving 9 bases of the junction unmatched. This CDR3 spans 14 amino acids. CDR3 protein: CAITLDRGLDGYTF. The DNA for the CDR3 is TGTGCCATCACCCTGGACAGGGGCCTAGATGGCTACACCTTC.

This clone was recorded once. The chain is built from TRBV29-1 and TRBJ2-2; D is unclear. This CDR3 spans 11 amino acids. Trimming stripped 5 bases from V and 11 bases from J, with 12 bases between. Germline assignment: CDR1 SQVTM and CDR2 ANQGSEA. The CDR3 region has the DNA TGCAGCGTTTTAGTTGGGAACGAGCTGTTTTTT. This translates into CSVLVGNELFF.

The V gene is TRBV15, the J gene TRBJ1-1; D unresolved. The V gene lost 1 base and the J gene lost 11 bases, with 11 bases spanning the gap. There are 12 residues in the CDR3. Germline CDR1 is LNHNV and CDR2 is YYDKDF (reference sequence). CDR3 bases: TGTGCCACCAGCAGAGTGGGTGTAGTTGCTTTCTTT. This translates into CATSRVGVVAFF.

J is TRBJ1-1 and V is TRBV5-1, with unresolved D. The length of the CDR3 is 15 residues. V gave up 0 bases and J gave up 4 bases, with 13 bases separating them. Germline values: CDR1 SGHRS, CDR2 YFSETQ. The CDR3 region is CASSLVGELGTEAFF. The CDR3 nucleotides read TGCGCCAGCAGCTTGGTGGGTGAATTGGGCACTGAAGCTTTCTTT.

This clone was seen a single time. This chain connects TRBV6-5 to TRBJ1-5; D gene uncertain. V gave up 6 bases and J gave up 0 bases, with 12 bases separating them. From germline, CDR1 is MNHEY and CDR2 SVGAGI. The CDR3 extends over 15 amino acids. As DNA, the CDR3 is TGTGCCAGCAGCCCAGCTGGTGCTAGCAATCAGCCCCAGCATTTT. It translates to CASSPAGASNQPQHF.

The chain uses TRBV7-3 and TRBJ2-2; 11 bases are a match to TRBD1. Germline V gives CDR1 SGHTA, CDR2 FQGTGA. The length of the CDR3 is 15 residues. With 5 bases clipped from V and 5 bases from J, the junction kept 4 bases outside the gene matches. The CDR3 DNA reads as TGTGCCAGCAGCCCTGGACAGGGGGCGACCGGGGAGCTGTTTTTT. As protein: CASSPGQGATGELFF.

The rearrangement uses TRBV7-2 and TRBJ1-4; 9 nucleotides line up with TRBD1. The germline CDR1 and CDR2 sequences are SGHTA and FQGNSA. V shed 5 bases and J 3 bases; nucleotides not matched to a gene: 16. The CDR3 is made up of 19 amino acids. This CDR3 is CASSPRGQGLVIPNEKLFF. The DNA for the CDR3 is TGTGCCAGCAGCCCTAGGGGACAGGGTTTGGTTATACCTAATGAAAAACTGTTTTTT.

V gene TRBV25-1 combines with J gene TRBJ2-3, with D possibly being TRBD2 (6 bases). Germline CDR1 is MGHDK and CDR2 is SYGVNS. The CDR3 spans 18 residues. V was shortened by 1 base and J by 0 bases, with 17 bases between the two germline ends. CDR3 DNA sequence: TGTGCCAGCAGTGAATCTAATGACGGGAGTTGGAGCACAGATACGCAGTATTTT. Amino acid sequence: CASSESNDGSWSTDTQYF.

This chain joins TRBV5-1 and TRBJ2-2; 9 bases are a match to TRBD1. The length of the CDR3 is 15 residues. The germline gives CDR1 SGHRS, CDR2 YFSETQ. V lost 2 bases to trimming and J lost 4 bases; unmatched junction nucleotides: 3. CDR3 nucleotide sequence: TGCGCCAGCAGCTTCGCGGGACAGGGCACCGGGGAGCTGTTTTTT. Its translation: CASSFAGQGTGELFF.

The J gene is TRBJ2-1, the V gene TRBV11-2; the D gene is possibly TRBD1 (5 bases). CDR3 length: 15 amino acids. V dropped 1 base and J dropped 4 bases, with 11 bases sitting between them. CDR1 and CDR2 from the germline V gene are SGHAT and FQNNGV. In DNA form, the CDR3 reads TGTGCCAGCAGCTTAGGGGCAGGGCTGTACAATGAGCAGTTCTTC. It is translated as CASSLGAGLYNEQFF.

The gene calls are TRBV3-1 (or the pseudogene TRBV3-2) and TRBJ1-1, with D possibly TRBD1 on 5 matching bases. This CDR3 comprises 13 residues. Germline loops: CDR1 LGHDT, CDR2 YNNKEL (reference sequence). V lost 2 bases and J lost 8, with 12 bases in between. CDR3 loop: CASSQFTAGEAFF. CDR3 bases: TGTGCCAGCAGCCAATTTACGGCAGGGGAAGCTTTCTTT.

The gene calls are TRBV6-7 and TRBJ1-1, with D possibly TRBD1 on 5 matching bases. TRBV6-7 is annotated as an ORF whose role is uncertain. The CDR3 covers 16 residues. Trimming cost V 4 bases and J 9 bases, with 24 bases left between them. DNA of the CDR3: TGTGCCAGCAGTTCGTTAAAGATACAGGCGTCCGAAAAAGCTTTCTTT. Protein: CASSSLKIQASEKAFF.